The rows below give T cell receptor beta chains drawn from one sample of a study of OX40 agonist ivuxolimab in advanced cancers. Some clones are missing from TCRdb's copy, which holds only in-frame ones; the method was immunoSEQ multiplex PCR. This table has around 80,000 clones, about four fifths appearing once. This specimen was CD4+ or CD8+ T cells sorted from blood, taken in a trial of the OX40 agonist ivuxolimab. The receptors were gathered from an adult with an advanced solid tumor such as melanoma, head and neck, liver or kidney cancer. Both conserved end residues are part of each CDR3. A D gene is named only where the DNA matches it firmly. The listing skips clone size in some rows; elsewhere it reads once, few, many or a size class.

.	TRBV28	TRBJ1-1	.	TGTGCCAGCAGTTTATTACCCAGGGTCACTGAAGCTTTCTTT	CASSLLPRVTEAFF
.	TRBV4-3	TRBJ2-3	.	TGCGCCAGCAGCTCCCATCTGGGGGCAGATACGCAGTATTTT	CASSSHLGADTQYF
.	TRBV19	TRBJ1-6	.	TGTGCCAGTAGTATAGGAAATTCACCCCTCCACTTT	CASSIGNSPLHF
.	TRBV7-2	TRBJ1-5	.	TGTGCCAGCAGCCCCGGACTGGGCAATCAGCCCCAGCATTTT	CASSPGLGNQPQHF
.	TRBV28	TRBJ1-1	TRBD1	TGTGCCAGCAGTATACCAGGACAGGGTTTTAATGAAGCTTTCTTT	CASSIPGQGFNEAFF
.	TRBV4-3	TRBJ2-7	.	TGCGCCAGCAGCCAAGATTTAAGGTACGAGCAGTACTTC	CASSQDLRYEQYF
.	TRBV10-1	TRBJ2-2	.	TGCGCCAGCAGTGTTGTCCCCGCCGGGGAGCTGTTTTTT	CASSVVPAGELFF
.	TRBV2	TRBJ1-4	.	TGTGCCAGCAGTGGGACTTATACTAATGAAAAACTGTTTTTT	CASSGTYTNEKLFF
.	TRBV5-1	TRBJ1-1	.	TGCGCCAGCAGCTTGGCCGGGACTCCCAGTAGAGCCGAAGCTTTCTTT	CASSLAGTPSRAEAFF
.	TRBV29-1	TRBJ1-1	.	TGCAGCGTTAGTGACACTGAAGCTTTCTTT	CSVSDTEAFF
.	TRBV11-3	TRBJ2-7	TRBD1	TGTGCCAGCAGTCATACCTGGACAGGGACTTTCTACGAGCAGTACTTC	CASSHTWTGTFYEQYF
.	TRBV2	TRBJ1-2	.	TGTGCCAGCAGTCAATACGGAAACTATGGCTACACCTTC	CASSQYGNYGYTF
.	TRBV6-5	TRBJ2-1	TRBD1	TGTGCCAGCAGCTGGACAGGGGGTGAGGGTGAGCAGTTCTTC	CASSWTGGEGEQFF
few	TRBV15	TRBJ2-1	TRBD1	TGTGCCACCAGCAGAGTTGGGACAGGGGACAGCGATGAGCAGTTCTTC	CATSRVGTGDSDEQFF
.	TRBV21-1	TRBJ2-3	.	TGTGCCAGCACAGATACGCAGTATTTT	CASTDTQYF
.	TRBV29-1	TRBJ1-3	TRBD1	TGCAGCGTTGAGGGGACAGGGGTCGGAAACACCATATATTTT	CSVEGTGVGNTIYF
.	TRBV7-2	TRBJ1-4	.	TGTGCCAGCAGCTTAGAAGGGGAGGGGGATGAAAAACTGTTTTTT	CASSLEGEGDEKLFF
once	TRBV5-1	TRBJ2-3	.	TGCGCCAGCAGCTTGGGGGATGCGGTGGTAGATACGCAGTATTTT	CASSLGDAVVDTQYF
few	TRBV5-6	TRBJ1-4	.	TGTGCCAGCAGCTTGGGAGGGCGAGGAGGAGAAAAACTGTTTTTT	CASSLGGRGGEKLFF
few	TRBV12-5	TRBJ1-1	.	TGTGCTAGCCTCAGTGACGGGTCGGGAGCTTTCTTT	CASLSDGSGAFF
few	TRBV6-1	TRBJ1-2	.	TGTGCCGCGAATACTCCACAGGGTGGTGGCTACACCTTC	CAANTPQGGGYTF
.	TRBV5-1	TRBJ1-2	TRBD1	TGCGCCAGCAGCTCCATATCTACAGGGGGTTATGGCTACACCTTC	CASSSISTGGYGYTF
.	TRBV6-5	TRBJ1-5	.	TGTGCCAGCAGTTACTCCGGACAGAGCAATCAGCCCCAGCATTTT	CASSYSGQSNQPQHF
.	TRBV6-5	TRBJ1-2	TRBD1	TGTGCCAGCAGTGAAGGGGGCCAGGGTTATGGCTACACCTTC	CASSEGGQGYGYTF
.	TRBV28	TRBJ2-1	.	TGTGCCAGCAGTCCCCCCCAAACTTGGGGTGAGCAGTTCTTC	CASSPPQTWGEQFF
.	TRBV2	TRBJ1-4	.	TGTGCCAGCAGTGATCGAGCTGAAAAACTGTTTTTT	CASSDRAEKLFF
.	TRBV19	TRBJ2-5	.	TGTGCCAGTAGTCTACGGGGGTTTTGGGGACACCAAGAGACCCAGTACTTC	CASSLRGFWGHQETQYF
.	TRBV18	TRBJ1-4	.	TGTGCCAGCTCACCAGTTCCACTGAATGAAAAACTGTTTTTT	CASSPVPLNEKLFF
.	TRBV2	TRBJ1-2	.	TGTGCCAGCAGCCGGACAGTTGGCTACACCTTC	CASSRTVGYTF
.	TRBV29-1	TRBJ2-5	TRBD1	TGCAGCGCCAACGAGGGGGCTGAGACCCAGTACTTC	CSANEGAETQYF
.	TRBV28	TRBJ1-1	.	TGTGCCAGCAGCAGCAACCCCCTTCGTGGAGCTGAAGCTTTCTTT	CASSSNPLRGAEAFF
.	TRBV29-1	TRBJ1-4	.	TGCAGCGTCGCGCGGAGGGGGGCTGGTGAAAAACTGTTTTTT	CSVARRGAGEKLFF
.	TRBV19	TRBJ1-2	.	TGTGCCAGTCGCGGCGGGAAGGTCTATGGCTACACCTTC	CASRGGKVYGYTF
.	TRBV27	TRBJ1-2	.	TGTGCCAGCAGAATCGAGACCTATGGCTACACCTTC	CASRIETYGYTF